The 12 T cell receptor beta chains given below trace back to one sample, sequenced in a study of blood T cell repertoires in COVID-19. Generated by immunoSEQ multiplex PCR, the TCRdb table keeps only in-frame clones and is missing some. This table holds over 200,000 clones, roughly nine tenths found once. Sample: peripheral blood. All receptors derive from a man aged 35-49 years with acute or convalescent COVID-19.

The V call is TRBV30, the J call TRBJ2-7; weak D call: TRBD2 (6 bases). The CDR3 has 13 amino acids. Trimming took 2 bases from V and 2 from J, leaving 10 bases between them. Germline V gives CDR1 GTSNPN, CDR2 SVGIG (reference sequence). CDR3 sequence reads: CAWSTGDPYEQYF. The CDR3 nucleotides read TGTGCCTGGAGTACGGGGGACCCCTACGAGCAGTACTTC.

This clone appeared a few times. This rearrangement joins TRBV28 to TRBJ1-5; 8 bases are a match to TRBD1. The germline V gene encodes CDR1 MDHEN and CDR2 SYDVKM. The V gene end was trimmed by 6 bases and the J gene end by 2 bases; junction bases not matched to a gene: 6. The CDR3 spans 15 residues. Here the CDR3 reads CASSPTGARNQPQHF. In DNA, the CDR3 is TGTGCCAGCAGCCCGACAGGGGCCCGCAATCAGCCCCAGCATTTT.

The CDR3, as DNA: TGTGCCAGCAGCCCCGGACAGGGTAATTTCGAGCAGTACTTC. Translated, it gives CASSPGQGNFEQYF. This rearrangement joins TRBV7-9 to TRBJ2-7, with 8 bases that match TRBD1. The germline CDR1 and CDR2 sequences are SEHNR and FQNEAQ (reference sequence). With V trimmed by 5 bases and J by 6 bases, 9 bases remained unmatched. The CDR3 spans 14 residues. Together with reference TRBV7-9 and TRBJ2-7, the CDR3 gives the full variable domain: DTGVSQNPRHKITKRGQNVTFRCDPISEHNRLYWYRQTLGQGPEFLTYFQNEAQLEKSRLLSDRFSAERPKGSFSTLEIQRTEQGDSAMYLCASSPGQGNFEQYFGPGTRLTVT.

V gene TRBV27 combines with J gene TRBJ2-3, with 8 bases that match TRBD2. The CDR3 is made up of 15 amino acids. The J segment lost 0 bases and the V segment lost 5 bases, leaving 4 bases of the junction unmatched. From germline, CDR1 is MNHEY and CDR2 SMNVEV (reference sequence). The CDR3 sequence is CASSLPGGSTDTQYF. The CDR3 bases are TGTGCCAGCAGTCTGCCGGGGGGGAGCACAGATACGCAGTATTTT.

In DNA form, the CDR3 reads TGTGCCAGCAGCCCTCGGACAGTTTATGGCTACACCTTC. It is translated as CASSPRTVYGYTF. V and J are TRBV3-1 (or the pseudogene TRBV3-2) and TRBJ1-2; D might be TRBD1 (6 bases). The CDR3 sequence is 13 residues long. CDR1 and CDR2 from the germline V gene are LGHDT and YNNKEL (reference sequence). V was pared by 4 bases and J by 5 bases, with 11 bases between.

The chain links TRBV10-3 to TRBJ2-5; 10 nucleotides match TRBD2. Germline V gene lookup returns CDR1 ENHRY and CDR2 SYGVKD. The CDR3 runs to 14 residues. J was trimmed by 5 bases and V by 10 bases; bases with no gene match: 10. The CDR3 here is CASRGLAGDETQYF. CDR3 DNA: TGTGCCAGCAGGGGCCTAGCGGGGGATGAGACCCAGTACTTC.

The DNA of the CDR3 is TGTGCCAGCTCACTTGGACAGGGCAATCAGCCCCAGCATTTT. It is translated as CASSLGQGNQPQHF. The V gene is TRBV18, the J gene TRBJ1-5; 7 bases map to TRBD1. Germline V gives CDR1 KGHSH, CDR2 LQKENI. The length of the CDR3 is 14 residues. Trimming at V came to 4 bases and at J to 2 bases, leaving 2 bases not matched to a gene.

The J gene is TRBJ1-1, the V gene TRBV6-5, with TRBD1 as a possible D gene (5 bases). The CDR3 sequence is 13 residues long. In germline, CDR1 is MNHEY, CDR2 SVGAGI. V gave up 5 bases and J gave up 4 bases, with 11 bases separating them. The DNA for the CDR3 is TGTGCCAGCAGTCGAGGGGAGGGCACTGAAGCTTTCTTT. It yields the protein CASSRGEGTEAFF.

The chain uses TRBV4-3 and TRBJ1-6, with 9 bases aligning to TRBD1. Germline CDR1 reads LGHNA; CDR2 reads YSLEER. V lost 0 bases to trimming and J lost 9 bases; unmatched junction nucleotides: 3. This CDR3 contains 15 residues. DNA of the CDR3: TGCGCCAGCAGCCAAGATAGACAGGGGGGTTCACCCCTCCACTTT. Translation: CASSQDRQGGSPLHF.

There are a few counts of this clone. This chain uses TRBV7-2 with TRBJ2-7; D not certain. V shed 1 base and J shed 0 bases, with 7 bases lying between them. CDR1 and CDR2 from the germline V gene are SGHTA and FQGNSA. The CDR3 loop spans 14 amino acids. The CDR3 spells CASSLEHGSYEQYF. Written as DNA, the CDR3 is TGTGCCAGCAGCTTAGAGCATGGCTCCTACGAGCAGTACTTC.

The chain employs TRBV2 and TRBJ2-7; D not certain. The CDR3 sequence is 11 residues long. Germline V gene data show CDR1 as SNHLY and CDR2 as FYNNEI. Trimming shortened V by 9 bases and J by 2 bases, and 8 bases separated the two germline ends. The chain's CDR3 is CASNYAYEQYF. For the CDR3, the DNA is TGTGCCAGTAATTATGCCTACGAGCAGTACTTC. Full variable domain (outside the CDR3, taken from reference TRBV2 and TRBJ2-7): EPEVTQTPSHQVTQMGQEVILRCVPISNHLYFYWYRQILGQKVEFLVSFYNNEISEKSEIFDDQFSVERPDGSNFTLKIRSTKLEDSAMYFCASNYAYEQYFGPGTRLTVT.

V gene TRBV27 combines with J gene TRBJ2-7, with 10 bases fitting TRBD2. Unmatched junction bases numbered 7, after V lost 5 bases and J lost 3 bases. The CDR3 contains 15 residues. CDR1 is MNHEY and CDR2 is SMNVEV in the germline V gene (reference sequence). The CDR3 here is CASSPLAGDRYEQYF. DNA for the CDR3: TGTGCCAGCAGTCCCCTAGCGGGAGATCGCTACGAGCAGTACTTC.